This T cell receptor (beta chain) was identified in a study of T-cell memory formation after mild COVID-19 (dated by TCRdb to the early 2020s). Broadly, across the study: TCR sequence clusters from the two donors were largely donor specific. In a couple of donors, T-cell clones that expanded and contracted after mild COVID-19 were followed by sequencing TCRalpha and TCRbeta repertoires longitudinally. Two young, previously healthy adult volunteers, one female and one male, were included in the cohort.

The CDR3 measures 15 amino acids from cysteine to phenylalanine. The retained sequence is limited to the CDR3, 45 bases, with the frame set at the first base. The germline V gene gives CDR1 as SGHRS and CDR2 as YFSETQ. TCRdb lists the instrument as Illumina NovaSeq 6000. cDNA libraries for TCRalpha and TCRbeta were prepared by 5'RACE using constant-segment primers, with sample barcodes and unique molecular identifiers added. Trizol reagent was used to extract RNA from every sample. Library amplification was performed in two PCR steps, and a second sample barcode and Illumina TruSeq adapters were introduced in the second step. Sequencing of the libraries was done on an Illumina NovaSeq, producing 2 x 150 bp paired-end reads. Processing in the source paper ran as follows. With migec v1.2.7, reads were demultiplexed and then collapsed into UMI-guided consensus sequences. With mixcr v2.1.11, UMI consensuses were aligned to TRA and TRB V and J templates and assembled into clonotypes. Clonotypes were classified as expanded or contracted when called significant by both edgeR and NoisET, with noise models trained on biological replicates. For edgeR calls, the cutoffs were a false discovery rate-adjusted p below 0.01 and a log2 fold-change threshold of 1. As an exploratory analysis of dynamics, PCA with hierarchical clustering was applied to max-normalized trajectories of the 1000 most abundant clonotypes. The CD4 or CD8 phenotype of responding clones was assigned using the separately sequenced CD4+ and CD8+ repertoires. The public reads were run again by TCRdb, first through fastp at Q25 and then through MiXCR, and only productive beta chains were kept. Every CDR3 protein is listed once, alongside the most common genes and DNA of its rows. The V and J calls were determined by TCRdb, not by the authors. The sample table records hundreds of thousands of distinct CDR3 sequences; 15% to 20% of these occur just once. Roughly 8.4% of the sample is in the top ten clones.

General conclusions and limits of the study: Clones that contracted from day 15 to 85 showed balanced CD4/CD8 phenotypes, whereas a second wave of clones that expanded from day 15 to 37 leaned towards CD4+. The detection of some responding clones in pre-infection memory suggests that pre-existing cross-reactive memory T cells joined the SARS-CoV-2 response. Contracting CD4+ clones were located mainly in the CM and EM memory subsets, whereas CD8+ clones were found to be enriched in EMRA. The second-wave clones that peaked on day 37 were not confirmed to be SARS-CoV-2 specific. Only a couple of mild cases were covered by the study, and larger cohorts that include severe cases with pre-infection samples were considered necessary.

PBMCs were isolated by Ficoll-Paque density gradient centrifugation. This clonotype showed up just a few times. Its antigen has not been determined. Relative to the germline gene, one junction end is altered; a read error may explain this. Sequenced input: PBMCs or a T cell subset sorted from them (not recorded which). The sequence derives from an adult woman who had mild COVID-19 (a few samples of this study predate the infection). The sample titles of this study are shuffled in the database, so cell type and time point are left out; the donor was told from shared clones. The rearranged chain carries TRBV5-1 and TRBJ1-4, with an unclear D gene assignment. The DNA sequence is TGCGCCAGCAGCTTGGTGGGAGAGTTCGGAGTGGAACTTTTTTTT. Translated, this gives CASSLVGEFGVELFF.